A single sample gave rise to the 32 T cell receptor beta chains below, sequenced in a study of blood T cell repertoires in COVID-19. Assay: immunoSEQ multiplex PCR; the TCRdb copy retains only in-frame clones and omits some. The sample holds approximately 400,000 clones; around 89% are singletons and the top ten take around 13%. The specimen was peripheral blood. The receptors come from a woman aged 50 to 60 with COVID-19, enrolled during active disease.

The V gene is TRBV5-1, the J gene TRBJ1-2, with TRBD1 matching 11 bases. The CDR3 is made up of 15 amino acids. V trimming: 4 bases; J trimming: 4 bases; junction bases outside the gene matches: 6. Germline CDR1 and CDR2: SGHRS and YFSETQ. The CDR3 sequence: CASSPRTGGVYGYTF. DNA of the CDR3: TGCGCCAGCAGCCCGAGGACAGGGGGCGTCTATGGCTACACCTTC.

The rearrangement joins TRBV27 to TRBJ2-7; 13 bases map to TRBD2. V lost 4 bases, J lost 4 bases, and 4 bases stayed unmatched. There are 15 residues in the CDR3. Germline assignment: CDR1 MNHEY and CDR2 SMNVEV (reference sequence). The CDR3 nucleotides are TGTGCCAGCAGTTCCCCGGGACTAGCGGGGTACGAGCAGTACTTC. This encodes CASSSPGLAGYEQYF.

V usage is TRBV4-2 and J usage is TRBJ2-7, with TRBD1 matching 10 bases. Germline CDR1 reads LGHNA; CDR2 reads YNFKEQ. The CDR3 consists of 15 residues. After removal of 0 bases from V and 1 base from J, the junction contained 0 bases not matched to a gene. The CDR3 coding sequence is TGTGCCAGCAGCCAAGAGGACAGGGGGTCCTACGAGCAGTACTTC. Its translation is CASSQEDRGSYEQYF.

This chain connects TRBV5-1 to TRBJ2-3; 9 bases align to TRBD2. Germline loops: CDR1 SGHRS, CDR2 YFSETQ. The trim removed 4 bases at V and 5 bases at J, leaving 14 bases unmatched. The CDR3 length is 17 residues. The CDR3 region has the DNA TGCGCCAGCAGCCGCGGTGTTGGCGGGGGGGCTGAAGATACGCAGTATTTT. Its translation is CASSRGVGGGAEDTQYF.

The CDR3 nucleotides are TGTGCCTGGAGTGCACCCTCCCGACAGCCTAACTCTGGGGCCAACGTCCTGACTTTC. The encoded protein is CAWSAPSRQPNSGANVLTF. The V call is TRBV30, the J call TRBJ2-6, with a weak D call TRBD1 (5 bases). The CDR3 consists of 19 residues. Germline V gene lookup returns CDR1 GTSNPN and CDR2 SVGIG (reference sequence). V was shortened by 1 base and J by 0 bases, with 19 bases between the two germline ends.

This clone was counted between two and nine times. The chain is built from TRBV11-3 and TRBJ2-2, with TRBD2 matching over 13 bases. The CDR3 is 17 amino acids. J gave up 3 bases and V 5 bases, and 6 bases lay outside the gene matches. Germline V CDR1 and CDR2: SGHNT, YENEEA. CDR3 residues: CASSLGGLAGDTGELFF. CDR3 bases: TGTGCCAGCAGCCTAGGCGGACTAGCGGGGGACACCGGGGAGCTGTTTTTT.

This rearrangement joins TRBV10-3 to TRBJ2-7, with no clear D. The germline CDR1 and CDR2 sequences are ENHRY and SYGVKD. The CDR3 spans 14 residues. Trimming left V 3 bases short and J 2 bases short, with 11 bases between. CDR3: CAISDSAQTYEQYF. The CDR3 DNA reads TGTGCCATCAGTGACAGTGCACAAACCTACGAGCAGTACTTC.

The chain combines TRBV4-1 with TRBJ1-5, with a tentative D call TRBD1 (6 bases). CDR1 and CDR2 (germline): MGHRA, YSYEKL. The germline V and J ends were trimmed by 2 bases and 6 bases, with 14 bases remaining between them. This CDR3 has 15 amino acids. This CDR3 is CASSQQGQGTQPQHF. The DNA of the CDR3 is TGCGCCAGCAGCCAACAAGGGCAGGGGACTCAGCCCCAGCATTTT.

The CDR3 reads CASSEPDQGQNTEAFF. The DNA for the CDR3 is TGTGCCAGCAGCGAGCCAGATCAGGGACAGAACACTGAAGCTTTCTTT. The genes are TRBV21-1 and TRBJ1-1; the table's D gene call, TRBD1, was not cross checked with the DNA. TRBV21-1 has pseudogene status. This CDR3 contains 16 residues.

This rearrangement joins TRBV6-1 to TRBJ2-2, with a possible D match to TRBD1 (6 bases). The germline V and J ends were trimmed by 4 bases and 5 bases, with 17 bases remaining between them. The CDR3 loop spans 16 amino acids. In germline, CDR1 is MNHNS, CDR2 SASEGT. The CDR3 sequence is CASSVIRGRGTGELFF. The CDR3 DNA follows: TGTGCCAGCAGTGTAATCAGGGGCCGAGGAACCGGGGAGCTGTTTTTT.

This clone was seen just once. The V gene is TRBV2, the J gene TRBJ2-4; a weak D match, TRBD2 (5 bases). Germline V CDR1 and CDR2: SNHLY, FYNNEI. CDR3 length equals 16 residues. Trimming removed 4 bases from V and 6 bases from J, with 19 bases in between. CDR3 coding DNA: TGTGCCAGCAGTGGAGGTCCGGAGGAGGTGGTAAACATTCAGTACTTC. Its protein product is CASSGGPEEVVNIQYF.

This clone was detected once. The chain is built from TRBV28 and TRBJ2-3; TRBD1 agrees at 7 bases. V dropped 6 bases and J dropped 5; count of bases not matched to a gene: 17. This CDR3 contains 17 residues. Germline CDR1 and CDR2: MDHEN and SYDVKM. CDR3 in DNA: TGTGCCAGCAGCCCTCCCCACGTGACAGGGTACCGAGATACGCAGTATTTT. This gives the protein CASSPPHVTGYRDTQYF.

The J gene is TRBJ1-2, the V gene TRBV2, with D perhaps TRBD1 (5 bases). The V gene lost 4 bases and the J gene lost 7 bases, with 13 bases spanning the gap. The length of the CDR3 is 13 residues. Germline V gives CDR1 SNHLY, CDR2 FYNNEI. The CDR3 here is CASSGGEGSGYTF. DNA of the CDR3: TGTGCCAGCAGTGGGGGGGAGGGCTCTGGCTACACCTTC.

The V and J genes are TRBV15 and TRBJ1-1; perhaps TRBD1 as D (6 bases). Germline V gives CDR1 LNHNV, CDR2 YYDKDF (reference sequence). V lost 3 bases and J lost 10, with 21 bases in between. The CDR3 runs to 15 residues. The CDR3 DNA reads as TGTGCCACCAGCAGGTTGGGTTTGACAGGCTCTATAGCTTTCTTT. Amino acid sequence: CATSRLGLTGSIAFF.

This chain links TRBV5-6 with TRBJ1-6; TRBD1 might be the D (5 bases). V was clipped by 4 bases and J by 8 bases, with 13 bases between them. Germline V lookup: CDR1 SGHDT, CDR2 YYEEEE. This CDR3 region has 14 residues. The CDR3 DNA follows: TGTGCCAGCAGCCCTTTTGGGGGGGATTCACCCCTCCACTTT. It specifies CASSPFGGDSPLHF.

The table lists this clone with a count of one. The CDR3 DNA is TGTGCCAGTAGTACTACAGCCAATCAGCCCCAGCATTTT. It codes for CASSTTANQPQHF. This chain joins TRBV19 and TRBJ1-5; no clear D gene. CDR1 and CDR2 (germline): LNHDA, SQIVND (reference sequence). V lost 4 bases and J lost 3, with 7 bases in between. The length of the CDR3 is 13 residues.

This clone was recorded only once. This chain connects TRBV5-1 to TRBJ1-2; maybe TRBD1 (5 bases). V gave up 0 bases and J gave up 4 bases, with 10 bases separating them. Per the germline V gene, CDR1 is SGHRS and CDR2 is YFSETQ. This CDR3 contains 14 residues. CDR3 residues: CASSLGSGPYGYTF. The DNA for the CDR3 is TGCGCCAGCAGCTTGGGGTCAGGGCCCTATGGCTACACCTTC.

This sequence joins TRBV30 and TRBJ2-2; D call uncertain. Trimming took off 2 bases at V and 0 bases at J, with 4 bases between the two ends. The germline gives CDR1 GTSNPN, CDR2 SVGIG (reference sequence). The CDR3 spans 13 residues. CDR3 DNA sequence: TGTGCCTGGAGTACTACGAACACCGGGGAGCTGTTTTTT. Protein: CAWSTTNTGELFF.

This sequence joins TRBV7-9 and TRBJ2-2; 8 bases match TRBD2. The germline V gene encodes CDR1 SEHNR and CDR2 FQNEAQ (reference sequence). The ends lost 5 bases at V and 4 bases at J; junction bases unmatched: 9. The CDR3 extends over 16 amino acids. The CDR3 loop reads CASSPSSGGGTGELFF. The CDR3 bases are TGTGCCAGCAGCCCGTCGTCGGGGGGGGGCACCGGGGAGCTGTTTTTT.

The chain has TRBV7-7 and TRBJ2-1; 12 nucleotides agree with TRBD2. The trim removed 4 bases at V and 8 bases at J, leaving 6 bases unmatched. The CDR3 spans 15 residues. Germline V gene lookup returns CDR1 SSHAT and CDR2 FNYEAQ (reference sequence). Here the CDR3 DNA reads TGTGCCAGCAGCTCCAGACTAGCGGGGGTCCATGAGCAGTTCTTC. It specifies CASSSRLAGVHEQFF.

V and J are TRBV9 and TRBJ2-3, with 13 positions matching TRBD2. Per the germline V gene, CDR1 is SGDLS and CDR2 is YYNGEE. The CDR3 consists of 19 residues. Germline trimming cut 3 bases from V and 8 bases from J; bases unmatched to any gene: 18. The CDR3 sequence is CASSAPTSGGTGARGTQYF. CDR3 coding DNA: TGTGCCAGCAGCGCGCCGACTAGCGGGGGGACTGGGGCGCGTGGTACGCAGTATTTT. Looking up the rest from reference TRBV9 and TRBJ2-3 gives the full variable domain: DSGVTQTPKHLITATGQRVTLRCSPRSGDLSVYWYQQSLDQGLQFLIQYYNGEERAKGNILERFSAQQFPDLHSELNLSSLELGDSALYFCASSAPTSGGTGARGTQYFGPGTRLTVL.

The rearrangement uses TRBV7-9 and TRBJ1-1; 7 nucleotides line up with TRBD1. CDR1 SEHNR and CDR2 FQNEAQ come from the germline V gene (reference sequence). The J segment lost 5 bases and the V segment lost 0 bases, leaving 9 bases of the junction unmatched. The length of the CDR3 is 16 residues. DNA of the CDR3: TGTGCCAGCAGCTTAGCGAGGTCAGGGGGTAGGACTGAAGCTTTCTTT. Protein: CASSLARSGGRTEAFF.

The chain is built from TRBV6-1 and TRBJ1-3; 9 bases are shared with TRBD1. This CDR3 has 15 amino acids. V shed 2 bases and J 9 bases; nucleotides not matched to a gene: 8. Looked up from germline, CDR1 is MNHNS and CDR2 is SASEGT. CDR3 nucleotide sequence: TGTGCCAGCAGTGAAAGAGCTGGGACAGGGACCACCATATATTTT. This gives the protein CASSERAGTGTTIYF.

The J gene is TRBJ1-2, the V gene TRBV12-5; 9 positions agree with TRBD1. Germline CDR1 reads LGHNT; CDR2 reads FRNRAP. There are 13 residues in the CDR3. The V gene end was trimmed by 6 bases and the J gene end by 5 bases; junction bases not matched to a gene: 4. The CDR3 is CASGGQGWYGYTF. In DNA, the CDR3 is TGTGCTAGTGGCGGACAGGGGTGGTATGGCTACACCTTC.

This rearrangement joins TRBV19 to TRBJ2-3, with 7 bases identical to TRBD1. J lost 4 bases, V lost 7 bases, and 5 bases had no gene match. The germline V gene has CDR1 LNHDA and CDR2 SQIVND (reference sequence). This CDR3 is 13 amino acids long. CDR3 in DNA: TGTGCCAGTACCGAGACAGGGCCAGATACGCAGTATTTT. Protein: CASTETGPDTQYF.

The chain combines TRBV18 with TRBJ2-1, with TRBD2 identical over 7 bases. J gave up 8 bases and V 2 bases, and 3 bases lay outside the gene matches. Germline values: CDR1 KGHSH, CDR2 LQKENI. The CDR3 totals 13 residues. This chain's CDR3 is CASSPREGDEQFF. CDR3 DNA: TGTGCCAGCTCACCAAGGGAGGGTGATGAGCAGTTCTTC.

The CDR3 region has the DNA TGTGCCAGCAGTAGGAGAGGGAGGGCTGGCTACACCTTC. Its translation: CASSRRGRAGYTF. The J gene is TRBJ1-2, the V gene TRBV9; D unclear. Germline V CDR1 and CDR2: SGDLS, YYNGEE. This CDR3 is built from 13 residues. Trimming cost V 5 bases and J 7 bases, with 15 bases left between them. The entire variable domain, with the rest obtained from reference TRBV9 and TRBJ1-2, is as follows: DSGVTQTPKHLITATGQRVTLRCSPRSGDLSVYWYQQSLDQGLQFLIQYYNGEERAKGNILERFSAQQFPDLHSELNLSSLELGDSALYFCASSRRGRAGYTFGSGTRLTVV.

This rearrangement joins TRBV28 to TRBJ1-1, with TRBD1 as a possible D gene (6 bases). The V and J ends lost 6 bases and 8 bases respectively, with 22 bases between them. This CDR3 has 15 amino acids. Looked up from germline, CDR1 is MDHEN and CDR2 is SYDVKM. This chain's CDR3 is CASRNYRALGEEAFF. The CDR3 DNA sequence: TGTGCCAGCAGGAACTACAGGGCCCTCGGCGAGGAAGCTTTCTTT. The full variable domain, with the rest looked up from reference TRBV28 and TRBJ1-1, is DVKVTQSSRYLVKRTGEKVFLECVQDMDHENMFWYRQDPGLGLRLIYFSYDVKMKEKGDIPEGYSVSREKKERFSLILESASTNQTSMYLCASRNYRALGEEAFFGQGTRLTVV.

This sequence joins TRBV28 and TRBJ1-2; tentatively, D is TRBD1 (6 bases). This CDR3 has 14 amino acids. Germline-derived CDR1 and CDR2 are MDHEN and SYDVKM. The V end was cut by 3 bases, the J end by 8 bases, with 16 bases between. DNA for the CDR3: TGTGCCAGCAGTTTGGGGGCCCAGATTGGAGGCTACACCTTC. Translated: CASSLGAQIGGYTF.

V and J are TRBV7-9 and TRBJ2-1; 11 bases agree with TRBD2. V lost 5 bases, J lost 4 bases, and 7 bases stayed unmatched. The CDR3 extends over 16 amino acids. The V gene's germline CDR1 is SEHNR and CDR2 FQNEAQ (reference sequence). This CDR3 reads CASSATGTSGYNEQFF. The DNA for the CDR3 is TGTGCCAGCAGCGCGACCGGGACTAGCGGTTACAATGAGCAGTTCTTC.

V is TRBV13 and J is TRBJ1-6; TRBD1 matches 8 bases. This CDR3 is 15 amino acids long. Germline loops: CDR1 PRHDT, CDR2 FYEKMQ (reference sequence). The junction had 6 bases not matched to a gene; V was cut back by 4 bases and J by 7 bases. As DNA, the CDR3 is TGTGCCAGCAGCTCCGGACAGGGAGGAAATTCACCCCTCCACTTT. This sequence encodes CASSSGQGGNSPLHF.

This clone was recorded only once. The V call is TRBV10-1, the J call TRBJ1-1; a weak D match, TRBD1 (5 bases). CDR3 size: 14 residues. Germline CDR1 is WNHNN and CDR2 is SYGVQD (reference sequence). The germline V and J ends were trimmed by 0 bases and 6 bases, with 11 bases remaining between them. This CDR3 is CASSESNWGSEAFF. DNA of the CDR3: TGCGCCAGCAGTGAGTCGAATTGGGGCTCTGAAGCTTTCTTT.